The rows below give T cell receptor beta chains drawn from one sample of a study of cytomegalovirus exposure and HLA in healthy donors. Only in-frame clones appear in the TCRdb table, and some are missing; sequencing was by immunoSEQ multiplex PCR. Among tens of thousands of clones listed, around 96% were seen once. The material sequenced was PBMCs. The source of these receptors is a woman younger than 35 in good health and CMV-seronegative. The CDR3 runs from the conserved cysteine through the conserved F or W. Each record gives: V gene, J gene, CDR3 protein.

V: TRBV5-1; J: TRBJ1-1; CDR3: CASSLQPNTEAFF
V: TRBV28; J: TRBJ1-1; CDR3: CASSYILYPGNTEAFF
V: TRBV2; J: TRBJ2-5; CDR3: CASQTGTTLKTQYF
V: TRBV5-1; J: TRBJ2-7; CDR3: CASSLEDWIYEQYF
V: TRBV7-2; J: TRBJ2-4; CDR3: CASSPEETLAKNIQYF
V: TRBV30; J: TRBJ2-1; CDR3: CAWTSGRYNEQFF
V: TRBV28; J: TRBJ2-1; CDR3: CASTPLAGTYNEQFF
V: TRBV5-1; J: TRBJ2-1; CDR3: CASSLVGGSNNEQFF
V: TRBV7-9; J: TRBJ2-1; CDR3: CASSSRLDFEQFF
V: TRBV14; J: TRBJ2-1; CDR3: CASSLLAADYNEQFF
V: TRBV10-3; J: TRBJ2-7; CDR3: CAISSGSSSYEQYF
V: TRBV11-2; J: TRBJ2-4; CDR3: CASSPDRGNAKNIQYF